A single sample gave rise to the 25 T cell receptor beta chains below, sequenced in a study of T cell repertoires in cytomegalovirus infection. TCRdb re-called the reads through MiXCR, storing one row per CDR3 protein. Among 150,000 to 200,000 distinct CDR3 sequences listed, over 13% were seen once. The sample consisted of PBMCs. The receptors stem from a human donor in good health (CMV status not recorded). Some clones in this sample may be carry-over from other donors' samples.

This clonotype has at least ten counts. The chain combines TRBV7-2 with TRBJ1-2; D is perhaps TRBD1 (6 bases). The CDR3 is made up of 15 amino acids. V was pared by 4 bases and J by 0 bases, with 12 bases between. Germline V gives CDR1 SGHTA, CDR2 FQGNSA. CDR3 residues: CASSSQGPANYGYTF. DNA of the CDR3: TGTGCCAGCAGCTCACAGGGACCAGCTAACTATGGCTACACCTTC.

The chain joins TRBV7-9 to TRBJ2-7, with 8 bases identical to TRBD2. The CDR3 is 15 residues long. CDR1 is SEHNR and CDR2 is FQNEAQ in the germline V gene (reference sequence). The V and J ends lost 3 bases and 3 bases, in that order; junction bases with no gene match: 7. Written as DNA, the CDR3 is TGTGCCAGCAGCTTTCTTGTTAGCGGGGTCTACGAGCAGTACTTC. It specifies CASSFLVSGVYEQYF.

This chain joins TRBV28 and TRBJ1-5, with unresolved D. The CDR3 contains 17 residues. V was clipped by 2 bases and J by 0 bases, with 14 bases between them. From germline, CDR1 is MDHEN and CDR2 SYDVKM. The CDR3 sequence is CASSLAASAYSNQPQHF. CDR3 nucleotides: TGTGCCAGCAGTTTAGCAGCGTCAGCCTATAGCAATCAGCCCCAGCATTTT.

This clonotype was detected many times. V and J are TRBV28 and TRBJ2-7; 7 nucleotides agree with TRBD1. The CDR3 loop spans 15 amino acids. Germline V gene lookup returns CDR1 MDHEN and CDR2 SYDVKM. V lost 5 bases, J lost 2 bases, and 9 bases stayed unmatched. The CDR3 coding sequence is TGTGCCAGCAGTCCACCTATGACAGGGACCTACGAGCAGTACTTC. Amino acids: CASSPPMTGTYEQYF. The variable domain in full, completed from reference TRBV28 and TRBJ2-7, reads DVKVTQSSRYLVKRTGEKVFLECVQDMDHENMFWYRQDPGLGLRLIYFSYDVKMKEKGDIPEGYSVSREKKERFSLILESASTNQTSMYLCASSPPMTGTYEQYFGPGTRLTVT.

The sample holds many counts of this clonotype. V gene TRBV7-2 combines with J gene TRBJ2-2; 10 bases map to TRBD2. CDR3 size: 15 residues. Trimming removed 2 bases from V and 5 bases from J; junction bases left unmatched: 2. Germline V lookup: CDR1 SGHTA, CDR2 FQGNSA. The CDR3 protein is CASSLQLAGTGELFF. The CDR3 nucleotides read TGTGCCAGCAGCTTACAACTAGCGGGAACCGGGGAGCTGTTTTTT.

The chain has TRBV14 and TRBJ2-1; TRBD1 agrees at 8 bases. The CDR3 loop spans 13 amino acids. Germline CDR1 reads SGHDN; CDR2 reads FVKESK. V trimming: 4 bases; J trimming: 9 bases; junction bases outside the gene matches: 5. The CDR3 DNA reads TGTGCCAGCAGCCTGCGACAGGGGCCTGAGCAGTTCTTC. Protein sequence: CASSLRQGPEQFF.

The gene calls are TRBV5-6 and TRBJ1-1; possible D gene TRBD1, 6 bases. CDR3 length: 14 residues. V was pared by 7 bases and J by 2 bases, with 15 bases between. CDR1 is SGHDT, CDR2 YYEEEE, per germline. CDR3 sequence (DNA): TGTGCCAGCCGTCTCCGGACAGCCAACACTGAAGCTTTCTTT. This codes for CASRLRTANTEAFF. Complete variable domain (other parts from reference TRBV5-6 and TRBJ1-1): DAGVTQSPTHLIKTRGQQVTLRCSPKSGHDTVSWYQQALGQGPQFIFQYYEEEERQRGNFPDRFSGHQFPNYSSELNVNALLLGDSALYLCASRLRTANTEAFFGQGTRLTVV.

This clonotype was counted only a few times. V gene TRBV28 combines with J gene TRBJ2-7; no clear D. The ends were cut back, 3 bases at V and 5 bases at J, with 14 bases in the middle. This CDR3 comprises 14 residues. Germline V gene data show CDR1 as MDHEN and CDR2 as SYDVKM. The CDR3 protein is CASSFAGTSHEQYF. The CDR3 coding sequence is TGTGCCAGCAGTTTTGCAGGAACTTCCCACGAGCAGTACTTC.

This chain links TRBV6-2 or TRBV6-3 with TRBJ2-1, with 9 positions matching TRBD2. CDR1 is MNHEY and CDR2 is SVGEGT in the germline V gene. This CDR3 comprises 16 residues. The junction had 7 bases not matched to a gene; V was cut back by 0 bases and J by 7 bases. Here the CDR3 DNA reads TGTGCCAGCAGTTACTCGAGTCTAGCGGGAATAAATGAGCAGTTCTTC. As protein: CASSYSSLAGINEQFF.

This clonotype was detected many times. The chain joins TRBV4-1 to TRBJ2-4, with 10 bases aligning to TRBD1. V gave up 0 bases and J gave up 0 bases; unmatched junction bases: 5. Looked up from germline, CDR1 is MGHRA and CDR2 is YSYEKL. The CDR3 is made up of 18 amino acids. CDR3: CASSQDPGQGTAKNIQYF. The CDR3 nucleotides read TGCGCCAGCAGCCAAGACCCGGGACAGGGGACAGCCAAAAACATTCAGTACTTC.

This clonotype appeared a few times. This chain joins TRBV6-2 or TRBV6-3 and TRBJ1-5, with 9 bases lining up with TRBD1. Losses at the gene ends were 4 bases for V and 5 bases for J; bases not matched to a gene: 9. The CDR3 totals 16 residues. Germline CDR1 is MNHEY and CDR2 is SVGEGT. CDR3 nucleotide sequence: TGTGCCAGCAGTTCGGCGGGACAGGGAGCGTATCAGCCCCAGCATTTT. Translated, it gives CASSSAGQGAYQPQHF.

This chain joins TRBV12-3 or TRBV12-4 and TRBJ2-1, with D maybe TRBD2 (5 bases). CDR3 size: 14 residues. Trimming removed 5 bases at V and 9 bases at J, with 17 bases between. CDR3 protein: CASSRMGRGGEQFF. The CDR3 nucleotides are TGTGCCAGCAGTCGGATGGGGAGAGGCGGTGAGCAGTTCTTC.

This chain links TRBV6-6 with TRBJ2-2; D is ambiguous. Trimming took off 4 bases at V and 6 bases at J, with 6 bases between the two ends. Germline loops: CDR1 MNHNY, CDR2 SVGAGI (reference sequence). The CDR3 runs to 12 residues. Here the CDR3 reads CASSWAAGELFF. The CDR3 DNA is TGTGCCAGCAGTTGGGCGGCCGGGGAGCTGTTTTTT.

This clonotype appeared many times. CDR3 loop: CASSFGTGHNYGYTF. CDR3 DNA: TGTGCCAGCAGCTTTGGGACAGGGCATAACTATGGCTACACCTTC. This chain joins TRBV7-2 and TRBJ1-2, with 9 bases lining up with TRBD1. The CDR3 loop spans 15 amino acids. Germline V CDR1 and CDR2: SGHTA, FQGNSA. V was clipped by 3 bases and J by 1 base; unmatched bases: 3. Drawing the rest from reference TRBV7-2 and TRBJ1-2, the complete variable domain is GAGVSQSPSNKVTEKGKDVELRCDPISGHTALYWYRQSLGQGLEFLIYFQGNSAPDKSGLPSDRFSAERTGGSVSTLTIQRTQQEDSAVYLCASSFGTGHNYGYTFGSGTRLTVV.

The CDR3 DNA sequence: TGTGCCAGCACGCGGGGAGCCTACGAGCAGTACTTC. Protein sequence: CASTRGAYEQYF. The V gene is TRBV28, the J gene TRBJ2-7, with D maybe TRBD2 (6 bases). V shed 7 bases and J shed 2 bases, with 9 bases lying between them. The CDR3 runs to 12 residues. Germline CDR1 reads MDHEN; CDR2 reads SYDVKM.

Ten or more counts support this clonotype. V is TRBV7-9 and J is TRBJ2-1; 14 bases map to TRBD2. From germline, CDR1 is SEHNR and CDR2 FQNEAQ (reference sequence). V trimming: 5 bases; J trimming: 7 bases; junction bases outside the gene matches: 10. The CDR3 is 17 amino acids. CDR3 nucleotides: TGTGCCAGCAGCCCGGGGGGACTAGCGGGAGCTATGAATGAGCAGTTCTTC. It encodes CASSPGGLAGAMNEQFF.

This clonotype was counted ten times or more. V usage is TRBV4-1 and J usage is TRBJ2-3; a possible D gene is TRBD2 (7 bases). Deletions cut 0 bases from V and 2 bases from J, with 18 bases between. The CDR3 totals 18 residues. Germline CDR1 MGHRA, CDR2 YSYEKL. CDR3 residues: CASSQDHGGPLNTDTQYF. The CDR3 DNA follows: TGCGCCAGCAGCCAAGATCACGGGGGGCCGCTGAACACAGATACGCAGTATTTT.

This clonotype has at least ten counts. The rearrangement uses TRBV11-2 and TRBJ2-3; 8 positions match TRBD1. The germline V gene has CDR1 SGHAT and CDR2 FQNNGV. V gave up 5 bases and J gave up 5 bases; unmatched junction bases: 15. The CDR3 is 17 amino acids. CDR3 amino acids: CASSKTTGTGFGDTQYF. The CDR3 DNA follows: TGTGCCAGCAGCAAAACCACCGGGACAGGTTTTGGAGATACGCAGTATTTT.

This clonotype has only a few counts. This chain joins TRBV2 and TRBJ1-1, with 10 nucleotides matching TRBD1. The J segment lost 1 base and the V segment lost 6 bases, leaving 5 bases of the junction unmatched. This CDR3 contains 15 residues. Germline loops: CDR1 SNHLY, CDR2 FYNNEI. The CDR3, as DNA: TGTGCCAGCAGGGGGACAGGGGTTAGGAACACTGAAGCTTTCTTT. The encoded protein is CASRGTGVRNTEAFF. The full variable domain, in which reference TRBV2 and TRBJ1-1 provide the parts outside the CDR3, is EPEVTQTPSHQVTQMGQEVILRCVPISNHLYFYWYRQILGQKVEFLVSFYNNEISEKSEIFDDQFSVERPDGSNFTLKIRSTKLEDSAMYFCASRGTGVRNTEAFFGQGTRLTVV.

V is TRBV19 and J is TRBJ1-1; 8 nucleotides agree with TRBD1. This CDR3 contains 14 residues. Germline trimming cut 5 bases from V and 5 bases from J; bases unmatched to any gene: 7. Germline V gene lookup returns CDR1 LNHDA and CDR2 SQIVND (reference sequence). This CDR3 is CASSAGQGLTEAFF. CDR3 DNA sequence: TGTGCCAGTAGTGCCGGACAGGGCCTAACTGAAGCTTTCTTT. Full variable domain (missing parts from reference TRBV19 and TRBJ1-1): DGGITQSPKYLFRKEGQNVTLSCEQNLNHDAMYWYRQDPGQGLRLIYYSQIVNDFQKGDIAEGYSVSREKKESFPLTVTSAQKNPTAFYLCASSAGQGLTEAFFGQGTRLTVV.

There are many counts of this clonotype. J is TRBJ2-7 and V is TRBV7-2, with a possible D match to TRBD2 (6 bases). Germline V CDR1 and CDR2: SGHTA, FQGNSA. V was cut by 4 bases and J by 2 bases, with 9 bases left in between. The CDR3 runs 13 residues. The CDR3 here is CASSWGLPYEQYF. In DNA form, the CDR3 reads TGTGCCAGCAGCTGGGGACTTCCCTACGAGCAGTACTTC.

This clonotype was seen ten or more times. The V call is TRBV5-6, the J call TRBJ2-3; TRBD1 matches 7 bases. The CDR3 totals 15 residues. J was trimmed by 0 bases and V by 3 bases; bases with no gene match: 4. Per germline, CDR1 SGHDT and CDR2 YYEEEE. CDR3 residues: CASSSGQVSTDTQYF. The DNA for the CDR3 is TGTGCCAGCAGCTCAGGACAGGTTAGCACAGATACGCAGTATTTT.

This clonotype was counted a few times. The chain combines TRBV7-9 with TRBJ2-3; TRBD1 matches at 11 bases. The CDR3 consists of 14 residues. The V gene's germline CDR1 is SEHNR and CDR2 FQNEAQ (reference sequence). After removal of 5 bases from V and 4 bases from J, the junction contained 2 bases not matched to a gene. CDR3: CASSRTGGADTQYF. DNA of the CDR3: TGTGCCAGCAGCCGGACAGGGGGCGCAGATACGCAGTATTTT.

This clonotype has ten or more counts. The rearrangement links TRBV28 to TRBJ1-1; D perhaps matches TRBD1 (5 bases). The CDR3 runs 13 residues. Trimming shortened V by 2 bases and J by 7 bases, and 11 bases separated the two germline ends. Germline CDR1 is MDHEN and CDR2 is SYDVKM. The CDR3 region has the DNA TGTGCCAGCAGTTTAGTGGGGCGGTTTGAAGCTTTCTTT. Translated: CASSLVGRFEAFF.

The chain uses TRBV28 and TRBJ1-6; 7 positions match TRBD1. Germline V gene sequence: CDR1 MDHEN, CDR2 SYDVKM. The CDR3 is 15 amino acids. Trimming took 5 bases from V and 7 from J; bases not matched to a gene: 8. This CDR3 is CASSPDRLGNSPLHF. In DNA, the CDR3 is TGTGCCAGCAGTCCGGACAGGTTGGGGAATTCACCCCTCCACTTT.